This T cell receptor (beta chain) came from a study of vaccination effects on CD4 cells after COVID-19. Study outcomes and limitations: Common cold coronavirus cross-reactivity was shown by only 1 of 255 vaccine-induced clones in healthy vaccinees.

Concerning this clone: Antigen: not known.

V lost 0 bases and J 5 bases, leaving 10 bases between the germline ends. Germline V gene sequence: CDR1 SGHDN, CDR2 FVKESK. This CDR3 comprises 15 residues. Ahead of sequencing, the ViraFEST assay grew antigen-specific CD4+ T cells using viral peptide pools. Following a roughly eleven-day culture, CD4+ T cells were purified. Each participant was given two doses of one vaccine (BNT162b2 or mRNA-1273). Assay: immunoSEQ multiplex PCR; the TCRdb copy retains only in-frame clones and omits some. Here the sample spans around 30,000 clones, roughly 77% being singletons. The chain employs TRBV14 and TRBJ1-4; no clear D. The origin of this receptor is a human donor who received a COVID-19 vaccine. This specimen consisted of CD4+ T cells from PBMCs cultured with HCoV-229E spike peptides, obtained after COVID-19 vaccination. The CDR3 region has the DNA TGTGCCAGCAGCCAAGACGCCAGGAGAAATGAAAAACTGTTTTTT. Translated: CASSQDARRNEKLFF. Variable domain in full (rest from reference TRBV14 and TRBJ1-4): EAGVTQFPSHSVIEKGQTVTLRCDPISGHDNLYWYRRVMGKEIKFLLHFVKESKQDESGMPNNRFLAERTGGTYSTLKVQPAELEDSGVYFCASSQDARRNEKLFFGSGTQLSVL.